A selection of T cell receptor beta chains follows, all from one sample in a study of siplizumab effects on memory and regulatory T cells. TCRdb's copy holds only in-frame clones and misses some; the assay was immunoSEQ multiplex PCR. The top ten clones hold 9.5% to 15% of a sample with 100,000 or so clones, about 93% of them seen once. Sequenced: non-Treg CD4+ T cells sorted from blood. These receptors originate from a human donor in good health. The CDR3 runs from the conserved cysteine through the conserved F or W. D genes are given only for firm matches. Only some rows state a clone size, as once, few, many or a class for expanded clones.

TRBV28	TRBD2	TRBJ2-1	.	CASSLSGRLEQFF	TGTGCCAGCAGCCTTAGCGGGAGGCTCGAGCAGTTCTTC
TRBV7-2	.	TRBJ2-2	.	CASSLTGLSSSPGELFF	TGTGCCAGCAGCTTAACCGGACTAAGTTCAAGTCCCGGGGAGCTGTTTTTT
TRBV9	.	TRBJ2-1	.	CASSVVDEQFF	TGTGCCAGCAGCGTAGTGGATGAGCAGTTCTTC
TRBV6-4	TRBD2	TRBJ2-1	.	CASSRLAGGGSYNEQFF	TGTGCCAGCAGTCGACTAGCGGGAGGTGGGTCCTACAATGAGCAGTTCTTC
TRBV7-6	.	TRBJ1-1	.	CASSLGGGSEAFF	TGTGCCAGCAGCTTAGGAGGGGGTAGTGAAGCTTTCTTT
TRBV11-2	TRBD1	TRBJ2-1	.	CASSNRQGYEQFF	TGTGCCAGCAGCAATAGACAGGGCTATGAGCAGTTCTTC
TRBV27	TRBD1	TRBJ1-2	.	CASSFLPTGTGSYGYTF	TGTGCCAGCAGTTTCCTCCCCACCGGGACAGGGTCCTATGGCTACACCTTC
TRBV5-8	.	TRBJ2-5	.	CASSFGVSGEETQYF	TGTGCCAGCAGCTTCGGAGTTTCCGGAGAAGAGACCCAGTACTTC
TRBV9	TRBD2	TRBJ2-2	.	CASSPPGGSGPANTGELFF	TGTGCCAGCAGCCCCCCGGGGGGTAGCGGGCCCGCGAACACCGGGGAGCTGTTTTTT
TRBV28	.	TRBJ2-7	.	CASSFSRTVRNEQYF	TGTGCCAGCAGTTTCTCGCGGACGGTTAGGAACGAGCAGTACTTC
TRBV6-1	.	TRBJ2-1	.	CATHSVNWDNEQFF	TGTGCCACCCATAGCGTTAACTGGGACAATGAGCAGTTCTTC
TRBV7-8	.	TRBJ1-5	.	CASSPFGQSNQPQHF	TGTGCCAGCAGCCCCTTCGGACAGAGCAATCAGCCCCAGCATTTT
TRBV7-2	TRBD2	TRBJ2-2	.	CASRGLVNTGELFF	TGTGCCAGCAGGGGACTAGTAAACACCGGGGAGCTGTTTTTT
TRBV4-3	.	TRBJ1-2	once	CASSQAGVYGYTF	TGCGCCAGCAGCCAAGCAGGGGTTTATGGCTACACCTTC
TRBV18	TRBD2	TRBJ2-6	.	CASSPSVTSGSSGANVLTF	TGTGCCAGCTCACCATCTGTCACTAGCGGGAGTTCTGGGGCCAACGTCCTGACTTTC
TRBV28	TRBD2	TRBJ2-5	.	CASSPTRLATYQETQYF	TGTGCCAGCAGTCCGACCAGACTAGCGACTTACCAAGAGACCCAGTACTTC
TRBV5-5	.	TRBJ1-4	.	CASRYTGSDEKLFF	TGTGCCAGCAGATACACAGGGTCGGATGAAAAACTGTTTTTT
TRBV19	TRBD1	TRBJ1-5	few	CATDPGQGTIKPQHF	TGTGCCACCGACCCGGGACAGGGGACGATAAAGCCCCAGCATTTT
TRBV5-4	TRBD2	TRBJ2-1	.	CASSRTSGSLLQFF	TGTGCCAGCAGCCGGACTAGCGGGAGCTTACTTCAGTTCTTC
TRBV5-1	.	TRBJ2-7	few	CASSRDWGSEQYF	TGCGCCAGCAGCAGGGATTGGGGGTCCGAGCAGTACTTC
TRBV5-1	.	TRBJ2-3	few	CASRKPSDTTDTQYF	TGCGCCAGCAGAAAGCCTAGCGACACCACAGATACGCAGTATTTT
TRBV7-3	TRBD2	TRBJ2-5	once	CASSTGLAGIGQGETQYF	TGTGCCAGCAGCACGGGACTAGCGGGAATAGGGCAGGGGGAGACCCAGTACTTC
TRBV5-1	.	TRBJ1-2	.	CASSGGTPRGYGYTF	TGCGCCAGCAGCGGCGGGACGCCAAGGGGGTATGGCTACACCTTC
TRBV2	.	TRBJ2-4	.	CASNTRVDIQYF	TGTGCCAGCAACACCCGGGTAGACATTCAGTACTTC
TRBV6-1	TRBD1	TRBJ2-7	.	CASSVVGTGGYEQYF	TGTGCCAGCAGTGTGGTAGGGACAGGGGGCTACGAGCAGTACTTC